This T cell receptor (beta chain) was identified in a study of blood T cell repertoires in COVID-19. As for the study in general: Samples came from the United States, Italy and Spain, spanning acute and convalescent COVID-19. Nucleic acid was either cDNA or gDNA, and it came from T cells, B-cell-depleted T cells, or PBMCs.

How the authors handled the data: Cell counts per sample came from amplifying reference gene primers. The data were produced by immunoSEQ multiplex PCR, yet TCRdb's version contains in-frame clones alone and is incomplete. D and trimming were read from the DNA, whereas the V and J calls and clone size are those reported in that table. The sample shows about 120,000 clones, approximately 90% of them seen only once. On this clone: The germline gene is not matched at one end of the junction; a read error may be the cause.

Germline-derived CDR1 and CDR2 are LGHNA and YSLEER. The CDR3 length is 16 residues. Sequenced: peripheral blood. The rearrangement uses TRBV4-3 and TRBJ1-2; 8 bases line up with TRBD1. The sequence came from a human donor with acute or convalescent COVID-19. The donor label of this sample is uncertain. CDR3 sequence (DNA): TGCGCCAGCAGCCAAGATGGGCAGGGGGCTCTCACTAAGCTTCACTTC. Amino acid sequence: CASSQDGQGALTKLHF.